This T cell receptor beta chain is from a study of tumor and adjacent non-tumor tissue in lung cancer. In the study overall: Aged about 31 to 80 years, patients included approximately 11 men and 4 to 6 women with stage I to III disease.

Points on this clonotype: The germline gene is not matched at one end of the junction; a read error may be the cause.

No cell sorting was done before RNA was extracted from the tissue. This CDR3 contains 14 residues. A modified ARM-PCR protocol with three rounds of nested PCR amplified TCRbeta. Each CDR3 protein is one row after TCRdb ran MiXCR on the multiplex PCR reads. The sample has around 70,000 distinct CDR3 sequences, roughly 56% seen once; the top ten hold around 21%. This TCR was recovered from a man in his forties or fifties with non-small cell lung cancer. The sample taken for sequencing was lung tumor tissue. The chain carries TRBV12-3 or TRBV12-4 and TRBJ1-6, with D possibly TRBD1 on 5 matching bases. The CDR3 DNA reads TGTGCCAGCGGCCGAGGGAGCGGGGGTTCACCGCTCCACTTT. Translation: CASGRGSGGSPLHF.